The 5 T cell receptor beta chains given below trace back to one sample, sequenced in a study of blood T cell repertoires in COVID-19. Profiled with immunoSEQ multiplex PCR; TCRdb holds only in-frame clones, not every one. Seen here are about 250,000 clones, approximately 90% observed once, and the top ten hold roughly 6%. The sample taken for sequencing was peripheral blood. These receptor sequences come from a woman younger than 45 with COVID-19, enrolled during active disease.

Remarks on this clone: Other nucleotide sequences from this sample produce the same CDR3. The chain recombines TRBV3-1 (or the pseudogene TRBV3-2) with TRBJ2-3; 11 bases line up with TRBD2. The CDR3 is 15 residues long. V gave up 4 bases and J gave up 3 bases; unmatched junction bases: 3. CDR1 and CDR2 (germline): LGHDT, YNNKEL (reference sequence). In DNA, the CDR3 is TGTGCCAGCAGCCCTGGACTAGCGGGTACAGATACGCAGTATTTT. It is translated as CASSPGLAGTDTQYF.

The CDR3 coding sequence is TGTGCCAGAAGCTTAGGAACAGGGGATTCGGGCATAACGGTGAACACTGAAGCTTTCTTT. It is translated as CARSLGTGDSGITVNTEAFF. The chain recombines TRBV7-5 with TRBJ1-1; TRBD1, the table's D call, was not compared with the DNA. TRBV7-5 is annotated as a pseudogene. This CDR3 contains 20 residues.

V is TRBV18 and J is TRBJ1-3, with 7 bases that match TRBD1. Trimming cost V 3 bases and J 0 bases; bases outside gene matches: 8. This CDR3 is 17 amino acids long. Germline CDR1 KGHSH, CDR2 LQKENI. CDR3 in DNA: TGTGCCAGCTCACCCACGGGACAGACGAGCTCTGGAAACACCATATATTTT. Translated: CASSPTGQTSSGNTIYF. Looking up the rest from reference TRBV18 and TRBJ1-3 gives the full variable domain: NAGVMQNPRHLVRRRGQEARLRCSPMKGHSHVYWYRQLPEEGLKFMVYLQKENIIDESGMPKERFSAEFPKEGPSILRIQQVVRGDSAAYFCASSPTGQTSSGNTIYFGEGSWLTVV.

The chain combines TRBV7-9 with TRBJ2-5; TRBD1 matches at 7 bases. The CDR3 consists of 17 residues. Germline CDR1 is SEHNR and CDR2 is FQNEAQ (reference sequence). V was pared by 1 base and J by 2 bases, with 10 bases of the junction left unmatched. CDR3 nucleotides: TGTGCCAGCAGCTTAGATGTCATGGGGACAGAACAAGAGACCCAGTACTTC. Translating it yields CASSLDVMGTEQETQYF.

V usage is TRBV7-2 and J usage is TRBJ2-3; tentative D call: TRBD1 (5 bases). Trimming shortened V by 5 bases and J by 6 bases, and 15 bases separated the two germline ends. Germline V CDR1 and CDR2: SGHTA, FQGNSA. The CDR3 has 14 residues. The CDR3 reads CASSVPWGMDTQYF. The CDR3 region has the DNA TGTGCCAGCAGCGTACCTTGGGGCATGGATACGCAGTATTTT.